One and the same sample provided the 27 T cell receptor beta chains below, sequenced in a study of T cells in Graves' hyperthyroidism and ophthalmopathy. The source material, RNA transcripts, was used to amplify TCR beta CDR3 regions. HTBI primers were used for first-round RT-PCR of the TCR CDR3. Via MiXCR, TCRdb re-called the multiplex PCR reads, giving one row per CDR3 protein. The sample includes over 150,000 distinct CDR3 sequences, around 17% seen only once; the top ten take approximately 56%. The sequenced sample was blood. Receptors were obtained from a woman in her forties or fifties with Graves' hyperthyroidism.

This clonotype was observed a few times. The chain recombines TRBV7-2 with TRBJ2-1; 9 positions match TRBD2. V lost 1 base, J lost 1 base, and 5 bases stayed unmatched. The CDR3 contains 17 residues. The germline CDR1 and CDR2 sequences are SGHTA and FQGNSA. The CDR3 DNA reads as TGTGCCAGCAGCTTAGACGGCGGGAGGGTTTCCTACAATGAGCAGTTCTTC. Translating gives CASSLDGGRVSYNEQFF.

The chain employs TRBV24-1 and TRBJ2-2; D remains ambiguous. V lost 9 bases, J lost 1 base, and 11 bases lay in between. The germline gives CDR1 KGHDR, CDR2 SFDVKD. The length of the CDR3 is 14 residues. In nucleotides, the CDR3 is TGTGCCACCCGTCCCGATAGGAACACCGGGGAGCTGTTTTTT. Translation: CATRPDRNTGELFF.

There are many counts of this clonotype. The genes are TRBV12-3 or TRBV12-4 and TRBJ2-3; 8 bases fit TRBD2. V lost 6 bases to trimming and J lost 0 bases; unmatched junction nucleotides: 8. CDR3 length: 16 residues. The CDR3 sequence: CASSSSTSGSTDTQYF. CDR3 in DNA: TGTGCCAGCAGCTCATCTACTAGCGGAAGCACAGATACGCAGTATTTT.

This clonotype was found once. The V and J genes are TRBV11-3 and TRBJ2-4; 9 bases map to TRBD1. Near its end, the DNA agrees better with TRBJ2-1, so the J call may be wrong. CDR3 length: 15 amino acids. Germline CDR1 and CDR2: SGHNT and YENEEA. The CDR3 spells CASRLSWDRDNIQFF. CDR3 nucleotides: TGTGCCAGCAGACTTAGTTGGGACAGGGACAACATTCAGTTCTTC.

This clonotype was observed a handful of times. The V gene is TRBV2, the J gene TRBJ1-2; a weak D match, TRBD1 (5 bases). Per germline, CDR1 SNHLY and CDR2 FYNNEI. V lost 6 bases and J 6 bases, leaving 11 bases between the germline ends. The CDR3 runs 12 residues. CDR3 loop: CASREQENGYTF. The CDR3 DNA sequence: TGTGCCAGCAGGGAACAGGAGAATGGCTACACCTTC.

This clonotype was observed many times. V gene TRBV4-2 combines with J gene TRBJ1-1, with D possibly being TRBD1 (6 bases). CDR1 is LGHNA and CDR2 is YNFKEQ in the germline V gene. V lost 4 bases and J 4 bases, leaving 13 bases between the germline ends. This CDR3 is 14 amino acids long. CDR3 DNA sequence: TGTGCCAGCAGCCGAACAGGGAGTGGCACTGAAGCTTTCTTT. Translating it yields CASSRTGSGTEAFF.

The chain combines TRBV13 with TRBJ2-2; the D is unclear. This CDR3 has 15 amino acids. In germline, CDR1 is PRHDT, CDR2 FYEKMQ (reference sequence). Trimming pared 1 base from V and 4 bases from J, leaving 10 bases between. DNA for the CDR3: TGTGCCAGCAGCTTAGTAAGGACGGGCACCGGGGAGCTGTTTTTT. Translated: CASSLVRTGTGELFF.

In its sample, this clonotype was seen many times. The chain combines TRBV6-1 with TRBJ1-5; D call uncertain. Germline V lookup: CDR1 MNHNS, CDR2 SASEGT. Trimming took off 5 bases at V and 4 bases at J, with 15 bases between the two ends. The CDR3 is 15 residues long. Here the CDR3 reads CASSYSWQRNQPQHF. The DNA for the CDR3 is TGTGCCAGCAGTTATTCATGGCAGAGAAATCAGCCCCAGCATTTT.

The table lists this clonotype with many counts. This sequence joins TRBV7-2 and TRBJ2-5; TRBD1 aligns across 8 bases. J was trimmed by 0 bases and V by 6 bases; bases with no gene match: 6. The germline V gene encodes CDR1 SGHTA and CDR2 FQGNSA. This CDR3 spans 15 amino acids. The CDR3 region is CASSGQGTYQETQYF. CDR3 bases: TGTGCCAGCAGTGGACAGGGAACTTACCAAGAGACCCAGTACTTC.

This clonotype was found a few times. The chain is built from TRBV12-5 and TRBJ2-7, with TRBD2 matching over 7 bases. CDR3 size: 13 residues. V was pared by 6 bases and J by 3 bases, with 5 bases of the junction left unmatched. CDR1 and CDR2 (germline): LGHNT, FRNRAP. CDR3 amino acids: CASGSGGSYEQYF. DNA of the CDR3: TGTGCTAGTGGCTCCGGCGGGAGCTACGAGCAGTACTTC.

The chain employs TRBV5-5 and TRBJ1-6; 9 bases are a match to TRBD1. The CDR3 length is 15 residues. V was clipped by 5 bases and J by 7 bases; unmatched bases: 7. Germline CDR1 is SGHKS and CDR2 is YYEKEE (reference sequence). CDR3 bases: TGTGCCAGCAGAGGGATCGGGACAGGGAATTCACCCCTCCACTTT. It is translated as CASRGIGTGNSPLHF.

This clonotype was seen repeatedly, ten times or more. The chain uses TRBV6-2 or TRBV6-3 and TRBJ1-4; D not resolved. Germline values: CDR1 MNHEY, CDR2 SVGEGT. The CDR3 is 14 residues long. Deletions cut 6 bases from V and 5 bases from J, with 13 bases between. The CDR3 protein is CASSGGLQNEKLFF. The CDR3 nucleotides read TGTGCCAGCAGCGGCGGTCTTCAAAATGAAAAACTGTTTTTT.

The chain carries TRBV20-1 and TRBJ2-2; D perhaps matches TRBD2 (6 bases). The CDR3 is made up of 14 amino acids. V shed 6 bases and J shed 6 bases, with 17 bases lying between them. Germline CDR1 reads DFQATT; CDR2 reads SNEGSKA (reference sequence). CDR3 loop: CSATKTSSAGELFF. CDR3 bases: TGCAGTGCCACCAAGACTAGTTCCGCCGGGGAGCTGTTTTTT.

J is TRBJ1-5 and V is TRBV2; D remains ambiguous. CDR1 and CDR2 from the germline V gene are SNHLY and FYNNEI. Trimming pared 4 bases from V and 2 bases from J, leaving 9 bases between. This CDR3 region has 14 residues. CDR3 loop: CASSAGYGNQPQHF. CDR3 DNA: TGTGCCAGCAGTGCGGGTTACGGCAATCAGCCCCAGCATTTT.

This clonotype was detected ten times or more. V and J are TRBV7-2 and TRBJ2-1, with D tentatively TRBD2 (6 bases). Germline V gene sequence: CDR1 SGHTA, CDR2 FQGNSA. Trimming removed 1 base from V and 4 bases from J, with 11 bases in between. CDR3 size: 15 residues. The CDR3 loop is CASSLDTSPYNEQFF. CDR3 in DNA: TGTGCCAGCAGCTTAGATACTAGCCCTTACAATGAGCAGTTCTTC.

As concerns this clonotype: Since a much larger clone is just one base distant, this may be a read error. This chain joins TRBV20-1 and TRBJ2-7; TRBD2 agrees at 8 bases. There are 14 residues in the CDR3. Germline V gene lookup returns CDR1 DFQATT and CDR2 SNEGSKA (reference sequence). This chain's CDR3 is CSARDPAGGPERYF. CDR3 nucleotides: TGCAGTGCTAGAGATCCGGCGGGAGGCCCCGAGCGGTACTTC.

This chain uses TRBV7-6 with TRBJ1-4; D is unclear. Trimming removed 0 bases from V and 3 bases from J, with 8 bases in between. Germline lookup yields CDR1 SGHVS and CDR2 FNYEAQ. CDR3 length: 15 amino acids. In nucleotides, the CDR3 is TGTGCCAGCAGCTTAGCGTATGGCTCTAATGAAAAACTGTTTTTT. Its translation is CASSLAYGSNEKLFF.

This clonotype was picked up many times. The CDR3 sequence: CAWSVLGAGDGYTF. DNA for the CDR3: TGTGCCTGGAGTGTACTTGGGGCAGGGGATGGCTACACCTTC. V usage is TRBV30 and J usage is TRBJ1-2; TRBD1 is a possible D gene (6 bases). CDR1 is GTSNPN, CDR2 SVGIG, per germline (reference sequence). This CDR3 region has 14 residues. Between the trimmed V and J ends, which lost 0 bases and 6 bases, there was a span of 14 bases.

This clonotype was seen at least ten times. The J gene is TRBJ2-1, the V gene TRBV5-1; D is undetermined. Trimming removed 3 bases at V and 2 bases at J, with 15 bases between. CDR1 and CDR2 (germline): SGHRS, YFSETQ. This CDR3 has 16 amino acids. The CDR3 DNA follows: TGCGCCAGCAGCTCCGGTCTAGAGCGTCCCTACAATGAGCAGTTCTTC. This gives the protein CASSSGLERPYNEQFF. Full variable domain (remainder filled in from reference TRBV5-1 and TRBJ2-1): KAGVTQTPRYLIKTRGQQVTLSCSPISGHRSVSWYQQTPGQGLQFLFEYFSETQRNKGNFPGRFSGRQFSNSRSEMNVSTLELGDSALYLCASSSGLERPYNEQFFGPGTRLTVL.

The sample holds many counts of this clonotype. The chain links TRBV7-9 to TRBJ2-1; TRBD2 aligns across 9 bases. Germline V CDR1 and CDR2: SEHNR, FQNEAQ (reference sequence). The CDR3 spans 17 residues. Losses at the gene ends were 0 bases for V and 8 bases for J; bases not matched to a gene: 11. The CDR3 loop reads CASSLALRLAVLDEQFF. The CDR3 DNA sequence: TGTGCCAGCAGCTTAGCGCTAAGACTAGCGGTACTGGATGAGCAGTTCTTC.

There are many counts of this clonotype. The rearrangement links TRBV7-8 to TRBJ2-5, with 13 bases identical to TRBD2. The V segment lost 3 bases and the J segment 4 bases; nucleotides outside the gene matches: 8. From germline, CDR1 is SGHVS and CDR2 FQNEAQ. The CDR3 totals 17 residues. The CDR3 here is CASSFPRTSGSRETQYF. CDR3 bases: TGTGCCAGCAGCTTCCCCCGGACTAGCGGGAGTCGAGAGACCCAGTACTTC.

This clonotype was seen only a few times. The rearrangement links TRBV7-9 to TRBJ2-2; either TRBD1 or TRBD2 may supply D (5 bases each). CDR1 is SEHNR and CDR2 is FQNEAQ in the germline V gene (reference sequence). The V gene lost 5 bases and the J gene lost 5 bases, with 21 bases spanning the gap. The CDR3 runs to 17 residues. This CDR3 reads CASSPRPGARGTGELFF. In nucleotides, the CDR3 is TGTGCCAGCAGCCCCCGTCCCGGGGCCCGAGGGACCGGGGAGCTGTTTTTT.

This chain joins TRBV24-1 and TRBJ1-3; D uncertain. The CDR3 contains 15 residues. CDR1 and CDR2 from the germline V gene are KGHDR and SFDVKD. Trimming removed 3 bases from V and 2 bases from J, with 10 bases in between. The DNA for the CDR3 is TGTGCCACCAGTGATAGCGGGGAAGCTGGAAACACCATATATTTT. This sequence encodes CATSDSGEAGNTIYF.

This clonotype has at least ten counts. This chain links TRBV30 with TRBJ1-2, with a possible D match to TRBD1 (5 bases). V dropped 7 bases and J dropped 4 bases, with 16 bases sitting between them. The V gene's germline CDR1 is GTSNPN and CDR2 SVGIG (reference sequence). The length of the CDR3 is 13 residues. The CDR3 here is CAFKRVGGYGYTF. The DNA of the CDR3 is TGTGCCTTTAAAAGGGTGGGGGGCTATGGCTACACCTTC.

This clonotype was recorded many times. The chain combines TRBV12-5 with TRBJ2-7; the match to TRBD1 covers 7 bases. The CDR3 has 14 residues. CDR1 LGHNT and CDR2 FRNRAP come from the germline V gene. Losses at the gene ends were 1 base for V and 6 bases for J; bases not matched to a gene: 6. The CDR3 nucleotides are TGTGCTAGTGGTTTGGAGGGGGCCAGTAGCGAGCAGTACTTC. This sequence encodes CASGLEGASSEQYF.

In this sample, this clonotype turned up a few times. The V call is TRBV27, the J call TRBJ2-3, with D hard to call. Germline-derived CDR1 and CDR2 are MNHEY and SMNVEV (reference sequence). With 2 bases removed from V and 5 bases from J, the gap between germline ends came to 8 bases. This CDR3 comprises 13 residues. CDR3 nucleotide sequence: TGTGCCAGCAGTTTAAGCTTCCTAGATACGCAGTATTTT. This codes for CASSLSFLDTQYF.

The chain recombines TRBV30 with TRBJ2-7; 12 bases map to TRBD1. V gave up 4 bases and J gave up 7 bases; unmatched junction bases: 8. CDR3 size: 14 residues. Germline V gives CDR1 GTSNPN, CDR2 SVGIG (reference sequence). DNA of the CDR3: TGTGCCTGGATACCGGGACAGGGGGCAGGGGAGCAGTACTTC. The encoded protein is CAWIPGQGAGEQYF.